This TCR beta chain comes out of a study of cytomegalovirus exposure and HLA in healthy donors (dated by TCRdb to 2016 to 2017). For context, the study as a whole: According to a later analysis, the roughly 130 validation repertoires were produced on the same platform as the roughly 600 repertoires of the first cohort. The study was designed to test whether signatures of past pathogen exposure could be identified by cataloging public T cell receptors. Along with the roughly 670-subject first cohort, a separate validation cohort of some 130 different subjects was used. The study combined high-throughput TCR immunosequencing, statistical association of individual TCRs with disease status, and machine learning to predict cytomegalovirus infection status. What the research found in general, with its limitations: Across donors, most TCR sequences were observed very rarely, whereas some public TCRs were present in many individuals. Subsequent analysis determined that TCRs grouped into clusters in the first cohort also showed a tendency toward co-occurrence across the approximately 120 validation repertoires, and approximately 93% of cluster scores exceeded 0. The validation cohort had no HLA typing available for a later analysis, so co-occurrence within that cohort was assessed over all 120 or so repertoires. In vitro tests confirmed that a few of the cytomegalovirus-associated TCR beta chains recognize cytomegalovirus antigens. The study gave a list of over 150 TCR beta chains associated with cytomegalovirus. It was suggested by the authors that the approach could potentially be generalized to other disease states and immunological phenotypes. In both the original and validation cohorts, the classifier was reported to diagnose cytomegalovirus status with high specificity and sensitivity.

Library construction relied on the immunoSEQ multiplex PCR assay. The study's own analysis went as follows. A statistical classification framework was built to diagnose cytomegalovirus status from the catalog of TCR beta chain sequences. TCRdb mirrors the immuneACCESS table, restricted to in-frame sequences. Some clones are absent from its copies; in checked studies, under half trace to an unresolved V gene, and the reason for the others is unknown. Clonal size and the V and J genes are those of that table, whereas D and trimming came from the DNA. The sample records some 69,000 clones, over 95% of which are singletons. The ten largest make up about 4.5% of the sample. Via the germline V gene, CDR1 is SGHRS and CDR2 YFSETQ. The CDR3 runs 15 residues from the cysteine to the phenylalanine. Just CDR3 DNA is preserved here, 45 bases in frame from base 1. V loses 4 bases of germline sequence and J loses 4 bases, and the interval between the two ends is 15 bases.

As for this clone: Its antigen remains unidentified. No quality values exist for individual bases; no much larger clone is one base distant.

Donors formed part of the validation cohort, which comprised 120 subjects and was distinct from the first cohort of 550 to 850 subjects. The chain links TRBV5-1 with TRBJ2-1, with no confident D gene call. Sequenced input: PBMCs. The source of this sequence is a woman aged 18-29 years in good health and CMV-seropositive. The sequenced DNA is TGCGCCAGCAGCCGCGATCCGTTTAAGTACAATGAGCAGTTCTTC. Its protein product is CASSRDPFKYNEQFF.